This T cell receptor (beta chain) was identified during a study of shared clonotypes between healthy human individuals. Study-level findings and limits: What rarefaction showed was incomplete sorted-subset sequencing despite large depth. Compared with clonotypes that all four donors shared, non-shared clonotypes had lower generation probabilities.

The study drew all its donors from Caucasian adults living in Nashville, Tennessee. CD4+ cells were split into CD45RA+ naive and CD45RA-negative memory subsets. Profiled with immunoSEQ multiplex PCR; TCRdb holds only in-frame clones, not every one. The table lists roughly 2.2 million clones, approximately 90% of them singletons, with roughly 0.34% in the top ten. Germline CDR1 is LNHDA and CDR2 is SQIVND (reference sequence). The CDR3 length is 16 residues. V was trimmed by 0 bases and J by 0 bases, leaving 10 bases between them. Concerning this clone: Its specificity is unknown.

The clonotype originates from a man between 18 and 35 years old in good health. Some clones in this sample may be carry-over from other donors' samples. V and J are TRBV19 and TRBJ2-3, with no clear D. The specimen sequenced was naive CD4+ T cells from PBMCs. Subset here: CD45RA+ positively selected. The CDR3 region is CASSIDGGSSTDTQYF. The CDR3 DNA reads as TGTGCCAGTAGTATAGATGGCGGTTCTAGCACAGATACGCAGTATTTT.